This record concerns one TCR beta chain sequence. Its matching antigen is unknown. The sample is drawn from a study of OX40 agonist ivuxolimab in advanced cancers. Whole-study results and caveats: At doses 0.1 to 3.0 mg/kg, CD4+ and CD8+ clones expanded. Normalized T-cell clonal expansion was also low in a subset of nonresponders. Compared with CD4+, CD8+ T cells on average had more expanded clones.

CDR3 length: 13 amino acids. Profiled with immunoSEQ multiplex PCR; TCRdb holds only in-frame clones, not every one. In the table there are 20,000 to 30,000 clones, roughly nine tenths of which are singletons. This TCR derives from an adult with an advanced solid tumor such as melanoma, head and neck, liver or kidney cancer. The material sequenced was CD4+ or CD8+ T cells sorted from blood, taken in a trial of the OX40 agonist ivuxolimab. The chain couples TRBV21-1 to TRBJ2-3; the DNA was not used to check the table's D call, TRBD2. TRBV21-1 is deemed a pseudogene. In DNA, the CDR3 is TGTGCCAGCAGCTGGGGGGGCACAGATACGCAGTATTTT. Translated: CASSWGGTDTQYF.